Listed here are 21 T cell receptor beta chains from one sample, sequenced in a study of beta chain features in type 1 diabetes. The whole isolated RNA underwent reverse transcription, so sequencing captured expressed TCRB transcripts. Repertoires were generated with immunoSEQ multiplex PCR, while TCRdb's copy carries only in-frame clones and drops some. The sample yields 200,000 to 250,000 clones, about 10% seen once. What was sequenced was naive CD4+ T cells from blood. All receptors derive from a woman aged 18-29 years in good health.

In its sample, this clone was seen a few times. V and J are TRBV9 and TRBJ2-3; D remains ambiguous. Trimming cost V 0 bases and J 5 bases, with 10 bases left between them. The CDR3 consists of 14 residues. From germline, CDR1 is SGDLS and CDR2 YYNGEE. The CDR3 coding sequence is TGTGCCAGCAGCGTAGTTCGAACGGGAGATACGCAGTATTTT. Amino acids: CASSVVRTGDTQYF.

This rearrangement joins TRBV10-1 to TRBJ2-1; 11 bases align to TRBD2. The CDR3 runs 16 residues. Per the germline V gene, CDR1 is WNHNN and CDR2 is SYGVQD (reference sequence). The J segment lost 3 bases and the V segment lost 3 bases, leaving 4 bases of the junction unmatched. CDR3 amino acids: CASSELAGVLYNEQFF. DNA of the CDR3: TGCGCCAGCAGTGAACTAGCGGGAGTTCTCTACAATGAGCAGTTCTTC.

The chain links TRBV7-9 to TRBJ2-3, with D possibly matching TRBD1 (6 bases). The germline CDR1 and CDR2 sequences are SEHNR and FQNEAQ (reference sequence). V lost 4 bases and J lost 1, with 15 bases in between. This CDR3 region has 16 residues. The CDR3 sequence is CASSSGWGRGTDTQYF. The CDR3 DNA reads TGTGCCAGCAGCTCAGGCTGGGGGCGCGGCACAGATACGCAGTATTTT.

In this sample, this clone turned up a few times. The chain uses TRBV6-5 and TRBJ1-1, with D perhaps TRBD1 (6 bases). The CDR3 is made up of 13 amino acids. V was pared by 6 bases and J by 1 base, with 9 bases between. Germline V gene data show CDR1 as MNHEY and CDR2 as SVGAGI. The CDR3 region is CASSSQGNTEAFF. The CDR3 nucleotides are TGTGCCAGCAGCTCACAGGGGAACACTGAAGCTTTCTTT.

This rearrangement joins TRBV18 to TRBJ2-7, with a tentative D call TRBD1 (6 bases). This CDR3 region has 14 residues. Germline V gene sequence: CDR1 KGHSH, CDR2 LQKENI. The germline V and J ends were trimmed by 6 bases and 0 bases, with 12 bases remaining between them. The CDR3 nucleotides read TGTGCCAGCTCCGCCCAACAGGGCTCCTACGAGCAGTACTTC. It is translated as CASSAQQGSYEQYF.

The J gene is TRBJ2-1, the V gene TRBV5-6, with D possibly matching TRBD2 (5 bases). The CDR3 runs 14 residues. Germline CDR1 and CDR2: SGHDT and YYEEEE. V lost 7 bases and J 3 bases, leaving 14 bases between the germline ends. CDR3 nucleotides: TGTGCCAGCTTACTAGTCGGCATCTACAATGAGCAGTTCTTC. This gives the protein CASLLVGIYNEQFF.

The chain has TRBV14 and TRBJ2-1; TRBD1 agrees at 7 bases. The CDR3 covers 14 residues. V gave up 1 base and J gave up 7 bases; unmatched junction bases: 4. The germline V gene has CDR1 SGHDN and CDR2 FVKESK. CDR3 sequence (DNA): TGTGCCAGCAGCCAAGTCCCGACAGGGAATGAGCAGTTCTTC. This translates into CASSQVPTGNEQFF.

The gene calls are TRBV11-2 and TRBJ1-1, with unresolved D. Germline V gene lookup returns CDR1 SGHAT and CDR2 FQNNGV. This CDR3 comprises 14 residues. Trimming took off 5 bases at V and 1 base at J, with 11 bases between the two ends. CDR3 protein: CASSPPGRNTEAFF. As DNA, the CDR3 is TGTGCCAGCAGCCCTCCGGGTCGGAACACTGAAGCTTTCTTT.

The rearrangement joins TRBV30 to TRBJ1-5; D is unresolved. V dropped 0 bases and J dropped 4 bases, with 7 bases sitting between them. Per the germline V gene, CDR1 is GTSNPN and CDR2 is SVGIG (reference sequence). The CDR3 sequence is 13 residues long. The CDR3 DNA follows: TGTGCCTGGAGTGTAGACGGGAATCAGCCCCAGCATTTT. Amino acid sequence: CAWSVDGNQPQHF.

For this clone: At one end the junction does not follow the germline gene, possibly because of a read error. This chain connects TRBV7-7 to TRBJ1-2; 8 nucleotides match TRBD1. The CDR3 runs to 15 residues. Looked up from germline, CDR1 is SSHAT and CDR2 is FNYEAQ (reference sequence). DNA for the CDR3: TGTGCTAGCAGCGCCCGACAGGGGAAAAACTATGGCTACACCTTC. Protein: CASSARQGKNYGYTF.

The gene calls are TRBV21-1 and TRBJ2-5; TRBD2 is the table's D call and was not checked against the DNA. TRBV21-1 is given as a pseudogene. The CDR3 loop spans 12 amino acids. The CDR3 sequence is CASSKARETQYF. Here the CDR3 DNA reads TGTGCCAGCAGCAAAGCGCGGGAGACCCAGTACTTC.

This clone occurred a few times. The sample contains more than one DNA sequence encoding this CDR3. The chain is built from TRBV30 and TRBJ1-1, with TRBD1 matching 10 bases. CDR1 is GTSNPN and CDR2 is SVGIG in the germline V gene (reference sequence). The CDR3 runs to 13 residues. V was clipped by 5 bases and J by 2 bases; unmatched bases: 2. The CDR3, as DNA: TGTGCCTGGCGGGACAGGGGAAACACTGAAGCTTTCTTT. Encoded protein: CAWRDRGNTEAFF.

This chain links TRBV30 with TRBJ1-2; weak D call: TRBD1 (5 bases). V was shortened by 8 bases and J by 5 bases, with 24 bases between the two germline ends. Germline-derived CDR1 and CDR2 are GTSNPN and SVGIG (reference sequence). This CDR3 has 15 residues. The chain's CDR3 is CAARGQDLGDYGYTF. The DNA of the CDR3 is TGTGCCGCTAGAGGTCAGGACCTAGGGGATTATGGCTACACCTTC.

This clone was counted only a few times. The chain is built from TRBV2 and TRBJ2-7; the match to TRBD1 covers 12 bases. The V segment lost 6 bases and the J segment 6 bases; nucleotides outside the gene matches: 6. Germline CDR1 and CDR2: SNHLY and FYNNEI. CDR3 length: 14 amino acids. The CDR3, as DNA: TGTGCCAGCAGGGGGACAGGGGGCCACGGCGAGCAGTACTTC. Amino acid sequence: CASRGTGGHGEQYF.

The chain is built from TRBV5-1 and TRBJ2-2; no firm D call. Germline values: CDR1 SGHRS, CDR2 YFSETQ. The CDR3 is made up of 14 amino acids. Trimming cost V 7 bases and J 0 bases, with 10 bases left between them. CDR3 in DNA: TGCGCCAGCGGGCCCGACACGAACACCGGGGAGCTGTTTTTT. Protein product: CASGPDTNTGELFF.

This clone has a handful of counts. This chain uses TRBV27 with TRBJ2-2; 8 bases fit TRBD2. Per the germline V gene, CDR1 is MNHEY and CDR2 is SMNVEV (reference sequence). The trim removed 6 bases at V and 7 bases at J, leaving 4 bases unmatched. This CDR3 comprises 13 residues. CDR3 amino acids: CASRGLVGGELFF. The CDR3, as DNA: TGTGCCAGCAGGGGACTAGTGGGCGGGGAGCTGTTTTTT.

In this sample, this clone turned up a few times. The chain links TRBV28 to TRBJ2-3; 9 bases align to TRBD1. Germline assignment: CDR1 MDHEN and CDR2 SYDVKM. The V gene end was trimmed by 7 bases and the J gene end by 0 bases; junction bases not matched to a gene: 14. CDR3 length equals 18 residues. CDR3 DNA sequence: TGTGCCAGCACCGACGCCCCGGGACAGGGAACTAGCACAGATACGCAGTATTTT. As protein: CASTDAPGQGTSTDTQYF.

The V and J genes are TRBV7-9 and TRBJ1-1; 8 positions agree with TRBD1. CDR1 is SEHNR, CDR2 FQNEAQ, per germline (reference sequence). Trimming at V came to 1 base and at J to 4 bases, leaving 5 bases not matched to a gene. This CDR3 has 15 amino acids. The CDR3 loop reads CASSLEVRGPTEAFF. CDR3 in DNA: TGTGCCAGCAGCTTAGAAGTCAGGGGGCCCACTGAAGCTTTCTTT.

This clone was seen more than once but under ten times. CDR3 in amino acids: CASSELSTGNQPQHF. DNA for the CDR3: TGTGCCAGCAGTGAATTGTCGACAGGGAATCAGCCCCAGCATTTT. V is TRBV6-1 and J is TRBJ1-5; 7 bases map to TRBD1. V gave up 2 bases and J gave up 4 bases; unmatched junction bases: 5. The germline V gene has CDR1 MNHNS and CDR2 SASEGT. The CDR3 extends over 15 amino acids.

This clone was seen more than once but under ten times. The chain carries TRBV11-2 and TRBJ1-6, with 7 nucleotides matching TRBD1. Per the germline V gene, CDR1 is SGHAT and CDR2 is FQNNGV. The V gene end was trimmed by 6 bases and the J gene end by 10 bases; junction bases not matched to a gene: 6. This CDR3 is 13 amino acids long. The CDR3 here is CASSSQGDSPLHF. In DNA form, the CDR3 reads TGTGCCAGCAGTTCTCAGGGGGACTCACCCCTCCACTTT.

V gene TRBV19 combines with J gene TRBJ2-1; 9 bases map to TRBD2. This CDR3 is 12 amino acids long. Trimming at V came to 7 bases and at J to 13 bases, leaving 8 bases not matched to a gene. From germline, CDR1 is LNHDA and CDR2 SQIVND (reference sequence). The CDR3 protein is CASTPEAGGQFF. CDR3 DNA: TGTGCCAGTACTCCGGAAGCGGGAGGACAGTTCTTC. Full variable domain (remainder filled in from reference TRBV19 and TRBJ2-1): DGGITQSPKYLFRKEGQNVTLSCEQNLNHDAMYWYRQDPGQGLRLIYYSQIVNDFQKGDIAEGYSVSREKKESFPLTVTSAQKNPTAFYLCASTPEAGGQFFGPGTRLTVL.